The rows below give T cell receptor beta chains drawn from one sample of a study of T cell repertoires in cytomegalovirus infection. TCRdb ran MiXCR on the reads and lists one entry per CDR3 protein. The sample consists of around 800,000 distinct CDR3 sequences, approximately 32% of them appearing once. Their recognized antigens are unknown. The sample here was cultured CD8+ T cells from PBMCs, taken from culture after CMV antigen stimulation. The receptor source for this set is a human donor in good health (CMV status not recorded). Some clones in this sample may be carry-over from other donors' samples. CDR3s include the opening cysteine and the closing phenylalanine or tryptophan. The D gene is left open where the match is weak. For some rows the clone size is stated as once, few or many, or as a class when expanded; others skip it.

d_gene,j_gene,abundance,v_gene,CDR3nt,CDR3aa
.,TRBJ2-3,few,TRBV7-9,TGTGCCAGCAGCTTTCCCCTCACAGATACGCAGTATTTT,CASSFPLTDTQYF
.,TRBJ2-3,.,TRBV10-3,TGTGCCATCAACCCTACAGGGTTTATTACAGATACGCAGTATTTT,CAINPTGFITDTQYF
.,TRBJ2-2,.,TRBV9,TGTGCCAGCAGCGTAACTGGGAACACCGGGGAGCTGTTTTTT,CASSVTGNTGELFF
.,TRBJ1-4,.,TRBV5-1,TGCGCCAGCAGCTTGTCCAGACCTAATGAAAAACTGTTTTTT,CASSLSRPNEKLFF
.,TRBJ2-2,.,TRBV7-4,TGTGCCAGATCCGCGACCACCGGGGAGCTGTTTTTT,CARSATTGELFF
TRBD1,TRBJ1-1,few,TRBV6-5,TGTGCCAGCAGTTTAACAGGGGGGATATCGAACACTGAAGCTTTCTTT,CASSLTGGISNTEAFF
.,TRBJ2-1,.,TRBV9,TGTGCCAGCAGCGCCTTTGACAGGGAGGGTGAGCAGTTCTTC,CASSAFDREGEQFF
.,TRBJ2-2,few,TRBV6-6,TGTGCCAGCAGGTCTCCGGGACTGCTTCCCCCGAACACCGGGGAGCTGTTTTTT,CASRSPGLLPPNTGELFF
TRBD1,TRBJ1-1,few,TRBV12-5,TGTGCTAGTGGCGTTTACACAGGGGTTGAAGCTTTCTTT,CASGVYTGVEAFF
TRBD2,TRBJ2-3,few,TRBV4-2,TGTGCCAGCAGCCAAGATGAAGCGGGGGGGCTCACAGATACGCAGTATTTT,CASSQDEAGGLTDTQYF
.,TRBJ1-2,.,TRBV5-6,TGTGCCAGCAGGTCCGCAGTACACTATGGCTACACCTTC,CASRSAVHYGYTF
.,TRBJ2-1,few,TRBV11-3,TGTGCCAGCAGCTTAAACAGCGGTTTTTTCGATGAGCAGTTCTTC,CASSLNSGFFDEQFF
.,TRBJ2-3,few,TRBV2,TGTGCCAGCAGTGAGTGGGCTAGCACAGATACGCAGTATTTT,CASSEWASTDTQYF
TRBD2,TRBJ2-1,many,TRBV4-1,TGCGCCAGCAGCCCTCTAGGGCGGGGGGGCGGAAATGAGCAGTTCTTC,CASSPLGRGGGNEQFF
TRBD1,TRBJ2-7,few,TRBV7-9,TGTGCCAGCAGCTTTACAGGGGGTCCCTACGAGCAGTACTTC,CASSFTGGPYEQYF
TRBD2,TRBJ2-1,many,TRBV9,TGTGCCAGCAACCTAGCGGGGGGGCTAGGAAATGAGCAGTTCTTC,CASNLAGGLGNEQFF
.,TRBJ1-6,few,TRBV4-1,TGCGCCAGCAGCCAAGTGGGGACGGTTGACACACCCCTCCACTTT,CASSQVGTVDTPLHF
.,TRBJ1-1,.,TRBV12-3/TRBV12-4,TGTGCCAGCAGTCCGGGACGCGGGGCTTATCCGACTGAAGCTTTCTTT,CASSPGRGAYPTEAFF
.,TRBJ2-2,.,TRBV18,TGTGCCAGCTCACCTCAGGCGGAGACGAACACCGGGGAGCTGTTTTTT,CASSPQAETNTGELFF
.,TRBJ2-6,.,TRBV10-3,TGTGCCATCAGTGGCTACCGACAGGTTCCCTCTGGGGCCAACGTCCTGACTTTC,CAISGYRQVPSGANVLTF
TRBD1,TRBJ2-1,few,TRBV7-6,TGTGCCAGCAGCTTGGACAGGTTGAAGCAGTTCTTC,CASSLDRLKQFF
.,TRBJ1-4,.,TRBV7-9,TGTGCCAGCAGCCGAAGAGGACAGCTGAATGAAAAACTGTTTTTT,CASSRRGQLNEKLFF
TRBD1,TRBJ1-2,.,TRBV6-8,TGTGCCAGCAGATGGACAGGGGAGGGTGGCTACACCTTC,CASRWTGEGGYTF
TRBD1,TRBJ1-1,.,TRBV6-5,TGTGCCAGCAGCAATAACAGGGGAAGGGACACTGAAGCTTTCTTT,CASSNNRGRDTEAFF
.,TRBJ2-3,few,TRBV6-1,TGTGCCAGCAGGGTAACCAACACAGATACGCAGTATTTT,CASRVTNTDTQYF
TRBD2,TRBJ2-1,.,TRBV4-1,TGCGCCAGCAGCCAAGAGCTAGCGGGTATGGGCAATGAGCAGTTCTTC,CASSQELAGMGNEQFF
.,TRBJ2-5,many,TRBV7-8,TGTGCCAGCAGCCCCCATATGAGAAGCCCGGAGACCCAGTACTTC,CASSPHMRSPETQYF
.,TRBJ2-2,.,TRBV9,TGTGCCAGCGGGCACGGCACGATCGCGAACACCGGGGAGCTGTTTTTT,CASGHGTIANTGELFF
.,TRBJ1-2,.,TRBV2,TGTGCCAGCAGTGATGGTGGCACCTATGGCTACACCTTC,CASSDGGTYGYTF
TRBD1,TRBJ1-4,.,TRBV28,TGTGCCAGCAGTTTCGGAGAAACAGGGGATGAAAAACTGTTTTTT,CASSFGETGDEKLFF
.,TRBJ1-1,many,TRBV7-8,TGTGCCAGCAGCTCCATACTCCCTGAAGCTTTCTTT,CASSSILPEAFF
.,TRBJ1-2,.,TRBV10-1,TGCGCCAGCAGTGAAGGTGGGGCGAGTGGCTACACCTTC,CASSEGGASGYTF
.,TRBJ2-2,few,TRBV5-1,TGCGCCAGCCGCCCCCCCACAGCGGGTTTTAACACCGGGGAGCTGTTTTTT,CASRPPTAGFNTGELFF
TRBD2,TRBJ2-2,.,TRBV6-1,TGTGCCAGCAGAACCGGGACTAGCGGGGGAGTTGAGGTCGGGGAGCTGTTTTTT,CASRTGTSGGVEVGELFF
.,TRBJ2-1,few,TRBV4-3,TGCGCCAGCAGCCAAGAGGCAGACTACAATGAGCAGTTCTTC,CASSQEADYNEQFF
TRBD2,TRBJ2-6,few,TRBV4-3,TGCGCCAGCAGCCAAGATACTAGCGACGTCCTGACTTTC,CASSQDTSDVLTF
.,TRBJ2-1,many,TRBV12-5,TGTGCTAGTGGCCCCCCCGGGGGTCTACTCTACAATGAGCAGTTCTTC,CASGPPGGLLYNEQFF
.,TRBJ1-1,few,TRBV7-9,TGTGCCAGCAGCTTACGGGGCGGGAATGAAGCTTTCTTT,CASSLRGGNEAFF
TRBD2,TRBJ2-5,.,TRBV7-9,TGTGCCAGCCAACTAGCGGGGGTATTTGAGACCCAGTACTTC,CASQLAGVFETQYF
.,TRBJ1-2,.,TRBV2,TGTGCCAGCAGTGAAGATGATGGAGATGGCTACACCTTC,CASSEDDGDGYTF
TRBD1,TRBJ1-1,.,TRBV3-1,TGTGCCAGCAGGGAAGAAGGGACAGCCAGAGAAGCTTTCTTT,CASREEGTAREAFF
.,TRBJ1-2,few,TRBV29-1,TGCAGCGTTGAGGGGGAAGACTATGGCTACACCTTC,CSVEGEDYGYTF
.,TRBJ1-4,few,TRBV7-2,TGTGCCAGCAGCTTAGCAGGCGGCGACTACAATGAAAAACTGTTTTTT,CASSLAGGDYNEKLFF
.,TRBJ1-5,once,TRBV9,TGTGCCAGCAGCGTAGACGGAGCTAGCAATCAGCCCCAGCATTTT,CASSVDGASNQPQHF
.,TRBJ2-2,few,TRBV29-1,TGCAGCGTTGAAGTAGAGGGTTCCTGGACCGGGGAGCTGTTTTTT,CSVEVEGSWTGELFF
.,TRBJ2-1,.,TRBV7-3,TGTGCCAGCAGCTTAATGGGCGGTGGCCATGAGCAGTTCTTC,CASSLMGGGHEQFF
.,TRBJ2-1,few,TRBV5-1,TGCGCCAGCAGCCCTGGACACGCGCCGGGCAATGAGCAGTTCTTC,CASSPGHAPGNEQFF
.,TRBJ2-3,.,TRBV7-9,TGTGCCAGCAGCCAACCTGACACAGATACGCAGTATTTT,CASSQPDTDTQYF
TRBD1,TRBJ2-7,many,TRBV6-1,TGTGCCAGCAACCGACAGGGGAAAGGGGCCTACGAGCAGTACTTC,CASNRQGKGAYEQYF
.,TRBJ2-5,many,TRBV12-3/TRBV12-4,TGTGCCAGCAGTTTAGTCGCGAACAGAAGGGGGGAGTACCAAGAGACCCAGTACTTC,CASSLVANRRGEYQETQYF
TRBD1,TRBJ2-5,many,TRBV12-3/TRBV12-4,TGTGCCAGCAGTGGGACAGTTCAAGAGACCCAGTACTTC,CASSGTVQETQYF
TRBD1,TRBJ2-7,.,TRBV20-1,TGCAGTGCTACCACAGGGGGGTACGAGCAGTACTTC,CSATTGGYEQYF
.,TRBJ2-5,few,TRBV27,TGTGCCAGCAGTTATGAAGGGACCCCACAAGAGACCCAGTACTTC,CASSYEGTPQETQYF
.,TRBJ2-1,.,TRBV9,TGTGCCAGCAGCATAAATTCGCAGGGAAGTATATACAATGAGCAGTTCTTC,CASSINSQGSIYNEQFF
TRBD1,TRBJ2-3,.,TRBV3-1,TGTGCCAGCAGCCCTAGCCGTAGGCAGGGGGCCGGAACAGATACGCAGTATTTT,CASSPSRRQGAGTDTQYF
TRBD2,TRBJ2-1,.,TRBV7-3,TGTGCCAGCAGCTTATGGTCCGGACTAGCGGGGGGTTACAATGAGCAGTTCTTC,CASSLWSGLAGGYNEQFF
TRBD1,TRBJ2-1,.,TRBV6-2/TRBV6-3,TGTGCCAGCAGTGACCTCATCCGGGACAGGAAATACAATGAGCAGTTCTTC,CASSDLIRDRKYNEQFF
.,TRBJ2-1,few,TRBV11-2,TGTGCCAGCCTCACGTATGCCAGCGTGAGCTCCTACAATGAGCAGTTCTTC,CASLTYASVSSYNEQFF